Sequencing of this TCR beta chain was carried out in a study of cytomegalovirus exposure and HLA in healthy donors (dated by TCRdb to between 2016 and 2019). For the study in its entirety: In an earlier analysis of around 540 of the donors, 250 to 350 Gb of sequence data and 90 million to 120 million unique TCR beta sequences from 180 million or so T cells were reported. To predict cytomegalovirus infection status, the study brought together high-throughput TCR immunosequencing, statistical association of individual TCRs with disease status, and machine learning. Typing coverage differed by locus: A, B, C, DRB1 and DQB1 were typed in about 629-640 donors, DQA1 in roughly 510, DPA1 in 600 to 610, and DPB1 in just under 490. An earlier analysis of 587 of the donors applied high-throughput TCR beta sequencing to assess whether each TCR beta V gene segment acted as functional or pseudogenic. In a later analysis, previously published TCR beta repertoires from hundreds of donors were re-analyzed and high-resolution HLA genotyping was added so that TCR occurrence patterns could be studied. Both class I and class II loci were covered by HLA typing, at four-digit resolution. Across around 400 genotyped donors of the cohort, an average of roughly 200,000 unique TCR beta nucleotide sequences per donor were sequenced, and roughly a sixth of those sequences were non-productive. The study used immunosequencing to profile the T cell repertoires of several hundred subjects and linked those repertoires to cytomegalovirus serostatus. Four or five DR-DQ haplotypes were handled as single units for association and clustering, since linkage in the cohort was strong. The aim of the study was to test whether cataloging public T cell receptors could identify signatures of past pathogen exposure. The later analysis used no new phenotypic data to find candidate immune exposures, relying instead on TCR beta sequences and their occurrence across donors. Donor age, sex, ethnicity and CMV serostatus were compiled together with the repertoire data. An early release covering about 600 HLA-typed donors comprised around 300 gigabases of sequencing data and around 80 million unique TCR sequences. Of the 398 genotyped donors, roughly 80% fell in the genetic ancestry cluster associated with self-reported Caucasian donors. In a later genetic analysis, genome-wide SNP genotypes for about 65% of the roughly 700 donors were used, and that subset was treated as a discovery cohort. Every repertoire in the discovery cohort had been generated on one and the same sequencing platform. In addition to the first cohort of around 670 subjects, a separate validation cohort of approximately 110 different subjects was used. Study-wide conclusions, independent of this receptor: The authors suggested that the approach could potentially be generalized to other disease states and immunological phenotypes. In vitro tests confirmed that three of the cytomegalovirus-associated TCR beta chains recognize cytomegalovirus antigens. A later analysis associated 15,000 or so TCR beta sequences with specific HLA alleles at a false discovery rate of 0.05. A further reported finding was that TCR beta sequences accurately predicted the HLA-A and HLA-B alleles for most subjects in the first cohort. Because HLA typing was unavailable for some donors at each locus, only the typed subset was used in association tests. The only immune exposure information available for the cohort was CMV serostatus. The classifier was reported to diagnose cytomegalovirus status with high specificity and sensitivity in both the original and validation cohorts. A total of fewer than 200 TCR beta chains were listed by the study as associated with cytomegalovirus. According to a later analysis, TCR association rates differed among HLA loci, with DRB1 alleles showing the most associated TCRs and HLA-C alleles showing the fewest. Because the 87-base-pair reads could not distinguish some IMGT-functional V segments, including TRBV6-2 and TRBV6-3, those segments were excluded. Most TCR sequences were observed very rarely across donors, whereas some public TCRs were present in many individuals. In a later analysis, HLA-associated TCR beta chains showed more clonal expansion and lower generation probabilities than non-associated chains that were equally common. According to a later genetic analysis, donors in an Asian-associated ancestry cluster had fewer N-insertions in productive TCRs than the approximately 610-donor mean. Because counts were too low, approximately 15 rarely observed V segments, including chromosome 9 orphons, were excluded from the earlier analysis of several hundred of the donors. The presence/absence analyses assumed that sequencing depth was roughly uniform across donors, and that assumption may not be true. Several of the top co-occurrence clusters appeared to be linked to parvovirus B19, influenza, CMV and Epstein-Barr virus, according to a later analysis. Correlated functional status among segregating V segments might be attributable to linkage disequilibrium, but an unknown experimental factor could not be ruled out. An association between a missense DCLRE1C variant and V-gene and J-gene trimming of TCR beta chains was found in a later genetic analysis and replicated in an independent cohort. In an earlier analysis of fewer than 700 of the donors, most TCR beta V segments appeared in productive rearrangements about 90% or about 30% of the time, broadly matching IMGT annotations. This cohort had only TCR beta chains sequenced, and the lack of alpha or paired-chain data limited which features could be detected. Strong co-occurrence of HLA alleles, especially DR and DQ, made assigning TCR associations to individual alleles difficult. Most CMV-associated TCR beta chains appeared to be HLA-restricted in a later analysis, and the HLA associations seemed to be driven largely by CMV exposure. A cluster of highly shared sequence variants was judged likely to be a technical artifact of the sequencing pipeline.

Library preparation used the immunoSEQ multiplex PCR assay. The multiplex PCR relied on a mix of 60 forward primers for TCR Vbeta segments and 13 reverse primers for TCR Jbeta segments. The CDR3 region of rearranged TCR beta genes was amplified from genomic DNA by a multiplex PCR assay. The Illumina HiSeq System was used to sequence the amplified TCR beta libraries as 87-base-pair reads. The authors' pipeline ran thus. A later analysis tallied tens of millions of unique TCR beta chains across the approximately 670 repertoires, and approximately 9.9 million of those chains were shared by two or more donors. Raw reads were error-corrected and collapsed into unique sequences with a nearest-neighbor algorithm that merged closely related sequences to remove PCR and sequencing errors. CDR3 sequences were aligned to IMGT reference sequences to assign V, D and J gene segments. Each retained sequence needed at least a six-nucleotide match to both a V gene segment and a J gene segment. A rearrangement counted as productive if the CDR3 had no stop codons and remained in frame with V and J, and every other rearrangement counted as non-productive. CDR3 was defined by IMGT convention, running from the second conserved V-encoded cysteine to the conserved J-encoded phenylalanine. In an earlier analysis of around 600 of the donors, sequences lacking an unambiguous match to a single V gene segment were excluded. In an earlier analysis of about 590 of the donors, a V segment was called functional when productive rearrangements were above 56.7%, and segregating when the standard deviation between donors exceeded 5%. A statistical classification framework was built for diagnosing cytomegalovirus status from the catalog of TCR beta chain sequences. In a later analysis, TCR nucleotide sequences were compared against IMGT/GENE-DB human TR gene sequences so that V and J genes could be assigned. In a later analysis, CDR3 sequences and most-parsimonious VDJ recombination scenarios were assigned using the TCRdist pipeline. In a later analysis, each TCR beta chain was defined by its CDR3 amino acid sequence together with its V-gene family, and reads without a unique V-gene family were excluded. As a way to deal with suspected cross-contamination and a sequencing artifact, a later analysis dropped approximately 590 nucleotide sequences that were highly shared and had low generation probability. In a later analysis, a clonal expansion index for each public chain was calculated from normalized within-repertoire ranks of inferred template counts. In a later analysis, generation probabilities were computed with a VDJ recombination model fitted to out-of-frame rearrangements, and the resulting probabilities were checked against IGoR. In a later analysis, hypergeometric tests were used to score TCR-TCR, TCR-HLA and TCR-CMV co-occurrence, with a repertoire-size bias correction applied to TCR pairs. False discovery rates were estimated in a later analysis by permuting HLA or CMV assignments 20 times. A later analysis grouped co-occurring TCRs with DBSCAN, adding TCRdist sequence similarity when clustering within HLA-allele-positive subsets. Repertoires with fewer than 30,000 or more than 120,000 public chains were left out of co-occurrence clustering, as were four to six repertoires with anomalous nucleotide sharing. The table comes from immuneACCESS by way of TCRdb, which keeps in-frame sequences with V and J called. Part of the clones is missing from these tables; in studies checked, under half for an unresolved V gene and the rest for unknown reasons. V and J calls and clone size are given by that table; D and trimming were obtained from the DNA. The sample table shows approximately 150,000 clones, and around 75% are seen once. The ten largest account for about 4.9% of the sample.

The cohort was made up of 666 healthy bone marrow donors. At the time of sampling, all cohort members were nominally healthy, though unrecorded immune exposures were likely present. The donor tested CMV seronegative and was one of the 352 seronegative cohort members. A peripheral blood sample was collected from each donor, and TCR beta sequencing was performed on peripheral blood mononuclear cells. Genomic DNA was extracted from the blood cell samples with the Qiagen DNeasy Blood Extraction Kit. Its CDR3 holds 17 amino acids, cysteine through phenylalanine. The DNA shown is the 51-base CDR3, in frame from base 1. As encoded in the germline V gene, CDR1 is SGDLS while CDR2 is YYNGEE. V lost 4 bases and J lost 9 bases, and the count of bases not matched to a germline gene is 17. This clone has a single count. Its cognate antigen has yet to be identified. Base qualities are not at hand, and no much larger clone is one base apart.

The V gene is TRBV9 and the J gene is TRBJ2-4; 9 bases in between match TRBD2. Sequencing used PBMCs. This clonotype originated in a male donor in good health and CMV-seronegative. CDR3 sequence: CASSPHHRGLAVCIQYF. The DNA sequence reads TGTGCCAGCAGCCCCCATCACCGGGGACTAGCTGTGTGCATTCAGTACTTC.